The 26 T cell receptor beta chains given below trace back to one sample, sequenced in a study of blood T cells in healthy people across ages. A sample-barcoded 5' primer and a J-beta primer mix were used in a second PCR of roughly 7 to 12 cycles. TCRdb reanalysed the 5' RACE reads using MiXCR and keeps one entry per CDR3 protein. Among fewer than 750,000 distinct CDR3 sequences listed, 45% to 60% were seen once. Material: blood. The source of these receptors is a woman older than 75 in good health.

This clonotype was recorded a few times. This chain joins TRBV5-1 and TRBJ1-2; no clear D gene. V lost 3 bases to trimming and J lost 2 bases, with 8 bases between them. This CDR3 is 13 amino acids long. Per germline, CDR1 SGHRS and CDR2 YFSETQ. CDR3 in amino acids: CASSSYSNYGYTF. The CDR3 DNA follows: TGCGCCAGCAGCTCCTATAGCAACTATGGCTACACCTTC.

As concerns this clonotype: A much larger clone differs by one base, so this may be a read error. V gene TRBV12-3 or TRBV12-4 combines with J gene TRBJ1-2; D remains unclear. V was pared by 10 bases and J by 5 bases, with 14 bases between. The CDR3 consists of 12 residues. This CDR3 reads CANQKGGYGYTF. CDR3 bases: TGTGCCAACCAAAAGGGAGGTTATGGCTACACCTTC.

This clonotype has ten or more counts. The chain has TRBV5-5 and TRBJ2-7, with a tentative D call TRBD2 (6 bases). Trimming took off 3 bases at V and 2 bases at J, with 15 bases between the two ends. The CDR3 spans 15 residues. Germline lookup yields CDR1 SGHKS and CDR2 YYEKEE (reference sequence). CDR3 loop: CASSWGGLNTYEQYF. CDR3 sequence (DNA): TGTGCCAGCAGCTGGGGAGGACTGAATACCTACGAGCAGTACTTC.

The chain is built from TRBV7-9 and TRBJ2-7, with D unresolved. The CDR3 sequence is 15 residues long. V lost 6 bases, J lost 0 bases, and 15 bases lay in between. The germline V gene has CDR1 SEHNR and CDR2 FQNEAQ (reference sequence). DNA of the CDR3: TGTGCCAGCAGACTCCCGGGCCTGACCTCCTACGAGCAGTACTTC. This translates into CASRLPGLTSYEQYF.

To note about this clonotype: With a much larger clone just one base away, this may be a read error. The chain couples TRBV10-3 to TRBJ2-7; D is unresolved. The J call may be faulty, since TRBJ2-4 better matches the DNA end. Germline V lookup: CDR1 ENHRY, CDR2 SYGVKD. The CDR3 length is 14 residues. The CDR3 reads CAFSESGRANIQYF. The CDR3 nucleotides are TGTGCCTTCAGTGAGTCGGGTAGGGCTAACATTCAGTACTTC.

The J gene is TRBJ1-4, the V gene TRBV5-1; 7 nucleotides agree with TRBD1. Germline assignment: CDR1 SGHRS and CDR2 YFSETQ. The CDR3 spans 13 residues. After removal of 7 bases from V and 4 bases from J, the junction contained 4 bases not matched to a gene. The CDR3 nucleotides read TGCGCCAGCGCCGGGACAGATAATGAAAAACTGTTTTTT. Translated, it gives CASAGTDNEKLFF.

This clonotype was counted ten times or more. The V call is TRBV10-3, the J call TRBJ1-3; 7 nucleotides align to TRBD1. V lost 5 bases, J lost 0 bases, and 7 bases stayed unmatched. The CDR3 has 16 amino acids. Germline V gene data show CDR1 as ENHRY and CDR2 as SYGVKD. CDR3 bases: TGTGCCATCAGTTGGGGGACAGTGAGCTCTGGAAACACCATATATTTT. Translated: CAISWGTVSSGNTIYF.

To note about this clonotype: It may be a read error: a sequence one base away is much more abundant. J is TRBJ2-1 and V is TRBV3-1; 7 bases line up with TRBD2. The CDR3 has 15 amino acids. Germline lookup yields CDR1 LGHDT and CDR2 YNNKEL (reference sequence). This CDR3 is CASSQGAGPYNKQFF. The CDR3 nucleotides read TGTGCCAGCAGCCAAGGAGCGGGGCCTTACAATAAGCAGTTCTTC.

The sample holds many counts of this clonotype. The chain employs TRBV20-1 and TRBJ2-1; 9 bases are shared with TRBD1. Germline V gene lookup returns CDR1 DFQATT and CDR2 SNEGSKA (reference sequence). This CDR3 spans 15 amino acids. V lost 1 base, J lost 6 bases, and 7 bases stayed unmatched. CDR3 DNA: TGCAGTGCTAGAGCCGGGACAGGGAGTGCCAATGAGCAGTTCTTC. This codes for CSARAGTGSANEQFF.

Comment on this clonotype: This may come from a read error, since a much larger clone is one base off. The chain has TRBV18 and TRBJ2-5, with D unclear. CDR1 and CDR2 from the germline V gene are KGHSH and LQKENI. The CDR3 loop spans 14 amino acids. The ends were cut back, 5 bases at V and 11 bases at J, with 21 bases in the middle. The CDR3 bases are TGTGCCAGCTCAGCGAGCCGGGTGAACAATGAGCAGTACTTC. Translating it yields CASSASRVNNEQYF.

The count of this clonotype is one. This rearrangement joins TRBV7-2 to TRBJ2-6; D tentatively reads TRBD1 or TRBD2 (6 bases each). Germline-derived CDR1 and CDR2 are SGHTA and FQGNSA. The CDR3 extends over 17 amino acids. Trimming took 6 bases from V and 0 from J, leaving 15 bases between them. The CDR3 DNA sequence: TGTGCCAGCAGGGCATCGGGGGCCAGCTCTGGGGCCAACGTCCTGACTTTC. Protein product: CASRASGASSGANVLTF.

V gene TRBV12-3 or TRBV12-4 combines with J gene TRBJ1-1; a possible D gene is TRBD1 (5 bases). The CDR3 consists of 15 residues. V dropped 3 bases and J dropped 6 bases, with 17 bases sitting between them. Here the CDR3 reads CASSFRWQGDAEAFF. For the CDR3, the DNA is TGTGCCAGCAGTTTCAGGTGGCAGGGCGACGCTGAAGCTTTCTTT.

Regarding this clonotype: Just one base apart from a much larger clone, this may be a read error. V gene TRBV4-1 combines with J gene TRBJ2-5; D is ambiguous. Trimming pared 0 bases from V and 10 bases from J, leaving 12 bases between. CDR3 length: 13 amino acids. Germline CDR1 and CDR2: MGHRA and YSYEKL. The CDR3 loop reads CASSQERPTHQYF. Written as DNA, the CDR3 is TGCGCCAGCAGCCAAGAACGGCCTACCCACCAGTACTTC.

The rearrangement joins TRBV20-1 to TRBJ1-1, with 7 bases identical to TRBD1. Germline assignment: CDR1 DFQATT and CDR2 SNEGSKA (reference sequence). The V and J ends lost 6 bases and 7 bases, in that order; junction bases with no gene match: 5. This CDR3 is 11 amino acids long. The CDR3 reads CSAWDRGEAFF. The CDR3 DNA reads TGCAGTGCCTGGGACAGAGGTGAAGCTTTCTTT.

The chain links TRBV29-1 to TRBJ2-1; 7 nucleotides match TRBD1. The CDR3 is 16 residues long. V shed 1 base, J shed 5 bases, and the junction held 11 bases outside the gene matches. The germline CDR1 and CDR2 sequences are SQVTM and ANQGSEA. CDR3 residues: CSVEGGPGQQDNEQFF. In DNA, the CDR3 is TGCAGCGTTGAAGGTGGACCGGGACAGCAAGACAATGAGCAGTTCTTC.

This clonotype was seen a handful of times. With a much larger clone just one base away, this may be a read error. The rearrangement links TRBV20-1 to TRBJ2-7; 7 bases align to TRBD1. This CDR3 has 14 amino acids. With V trimmed by 1 base and J by 1 base, 4 bases remained unmatched. Looked up from germline, CDR1 is DFQATT and CDR2 is SNEGSKA (reference sequence). The CDR3 loop is CSARAPDRSYEQYF. The CDR3 nucleotides read TGCAGTGCTAGAGCCCCGGACAGGTCCTACGAGCAGTACTTC.

The gene calls are TRBV5-1 and TRBJ2-2, with 11 bases that match TRBD2. V was clipped by 2 bases and J by 3 bases; unmatched bases: 3. Germline V gives CDR1 SGHRS, CDR2 YFSETQ. This CDR3 has 16 residues. The CDR3 region has the DNA TGCGCCAGCAGCTTCCTAGCGGGGGGCTACACCGGGGAGCTGTTTTTT. It is translated as CASSFLAGGYTGELFF.

This clonotype was detected many times. This sequence joins TRBV5-1 and TRBJ2-2; perhaps D is TRBD1 or TRBD2 (5 bases each). This CDR3 comprises 14 residues. Germline V CDR1 and CDR2: SGHRS, YFSETQ. V dropped 5 bases and J dropped 5 bases, with 13 bases sitting between them. The CDR3 spells CASSREGTTGELFF. CDR3 nucleotide sequence: TGCGCCAGCAGTCGGGAAGGGACGACCGGGGAGCTGTTTTTT.

This clonotype was picked up many times. V is TRBV6-1 and J is TRBJ1-1, with D possibly being TRBD1 (5 bases). Trimming stripped 6 bases from V and 4 bases from J, with 15 bases between. CDR3 size: 14 residues. Germline CDR1 MNHNS, CDR2 SASEGT. The CDR3 spells CASRPLREATEAFF. The CDR3 nucleotides are TGTGCCAGCAGGCCCCTCAGGGAGGCCACTGAAGCTTTCTTT.

In this sample, this clonotype turned up a few times. This may be a read error: a much more frequent sequence differs by one nucleotide. The chain is built from TRBV10-3 and TRBJ2-7, with D possibly matching TRBD2 (6 bases). Trimming cost V 8 bases and J 1 base, with 18 bases left between them. This CDR3 spans 15 amino acids. Germline values: CDR1 ENHRY, CDR2 SYGVKD. The CDR3 coding sequence is TGTGCCATCGGCCCCGTGGGGGGAGAGTCCTACGAGCAGTACTTC. It codes for CAIGPVGGESYEQYF.

The table lists this clonotype with a few counts. CDR3 sequence (DNA): TGCAGTGCTAATCCCCAACTAGCGGGAAGGGAGACCCAGTACTTC. Amino acid sequence: CSANPQLAGRETQYF. The J gene is TRBJ2-5, the V gene TRBV20-1; 10 bases map to TRBD2. The trim removed 4 bases at V and 5 bases at J, leaving 10 bases unmatched. Germline values: CDR1 DFQATT, CDR2 SNEGSKA (reference sequence). The CDR3 is 15 amino acids.

A few counts support this clonotype. V gene TRBV19 combines with J gene TRBJ1-1, with D unclear. V shed 6 bases and J shed 4 bases, with 15 bases lying between them. The germline V gene encodes CDR1 LNHDA and CDR2 SQIVND (reference sequence). CDR3 size: 14 residues. The CDR3 here is CASSFFRRGTEAFF. Here the CDR3 DNA reads TGTGCCAGTAGCTTCTTCCGGCGGGGCACTGAAGCTTTCTTT.

This clonotype has a single count. This may arise from a read error, as a much more abundant clone is one base away. This chain joins TRBV2 and TRBJ2-1; 9 nucleotides align to TRBD2. CDR1 and CDR2 from the germline V gene are SNHLY and FYNNEI. V dropped 7 bases and J dropped 2; count of bases not matched to a gene: 12. The CDR3 is 17 amino acids. In nucleotides, the CDR3 is TGTGCCAGCAATCTGACTAGCGGCTACTCGACCTACAATGAGCAGTTCTTC. This sequence encodes CASNLTSGYSTYNEQFF.

This clonotype has ten or more counts. The chain has TRBV5-1 and TRBJ2-1, with 8 positions matching TRBD2. Per germline, CDR1 SGHRS and CDR2 YFSETQ. The junction had 15 bases not matched to a gene; V was cut back by 0 bases and J by 4 bases. There are 19 residues in the CDR3. CDR3 sequence (DNA): TGCGCCAGCAGCTTGGCCGATCGGGGGGGCCCATTCCTTTACAATGAGCAGTTCTTC. Translated: CASSLADRGGPFLYNEQFF.

Turning to this clonotype: The junction does not match germline at one end; this may be a read error. The DNA of the CDR3 is TGTGCCAGCGGCTTGGGCGGGAGGTTAAGTAATGAGCAGTTCTTC. Amino acid sequence: CASGLGGRLSNEQFF. J is TRBJ2-1 and V is TRBV7-9; 8 positions match TRBD2. CDR1 SEHNR and CDR2 FQNEAQ come from the germline V gene (reference sequence). The CDR3 runs 15 residues.

The chain has TRBV5-1 and TRBJ2-7, with D possibly being TRBD1 (6 bases). The CDR3 is 15 amino acids. With 1 base removed from V and 7 bases from J, the gap between germline ends came to 18 bases. Germline CDR1 SGHRS, CDR2 YFSETQ. The CDR3 is CASSLNRVPYNEQYF. The CDR3 DNA reads as TGCGCCAGCAGCTTGAACAGGGTCCCCTACAATGAGCAGTACTTC.